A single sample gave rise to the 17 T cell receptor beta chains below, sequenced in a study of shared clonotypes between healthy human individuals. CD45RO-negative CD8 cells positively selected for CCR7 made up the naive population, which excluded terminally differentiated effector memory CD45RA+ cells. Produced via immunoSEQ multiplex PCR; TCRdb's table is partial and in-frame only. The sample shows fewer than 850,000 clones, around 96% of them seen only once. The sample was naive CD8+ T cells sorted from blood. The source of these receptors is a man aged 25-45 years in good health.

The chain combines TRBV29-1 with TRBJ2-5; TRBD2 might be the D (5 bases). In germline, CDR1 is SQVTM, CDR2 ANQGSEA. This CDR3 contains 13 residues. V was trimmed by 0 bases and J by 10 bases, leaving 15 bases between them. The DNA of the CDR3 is TGCAGCGTTGAAGATCCAAGGGAAACTAGCCAGTACTTC. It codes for CSVEDPRETSQYF.

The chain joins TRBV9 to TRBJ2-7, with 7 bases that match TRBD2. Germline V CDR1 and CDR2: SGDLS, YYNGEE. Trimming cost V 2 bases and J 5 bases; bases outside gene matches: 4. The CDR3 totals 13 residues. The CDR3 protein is CASSVTSAHEQYF. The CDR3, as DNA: TGTGCCAGCAGCGTTACTAGCGCCCACGAGCAGTACTTC.

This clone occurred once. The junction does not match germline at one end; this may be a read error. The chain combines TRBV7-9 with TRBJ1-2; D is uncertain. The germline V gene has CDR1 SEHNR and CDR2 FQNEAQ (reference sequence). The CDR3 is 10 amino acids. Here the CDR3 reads CASSPHEQLF. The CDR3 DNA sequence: TGTGCCAGCAGCCCTCATGAACAGTTGTTC.

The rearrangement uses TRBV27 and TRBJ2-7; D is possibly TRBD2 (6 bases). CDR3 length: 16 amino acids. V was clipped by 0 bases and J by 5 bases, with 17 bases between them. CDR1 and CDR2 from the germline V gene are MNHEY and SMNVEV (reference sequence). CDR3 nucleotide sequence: TGTGCCAGCAGTTTATCGTGGAGGGGTGGAGGTAACGAGCAGTACTTC. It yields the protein CASSLSWRGGGNEQYF.

DNA for the CDR3: TGTGCAAGCCGCCGGGACAGGGCTTACACCGGGGAGCTGTTTTTT. This codes for CASRRDRAYTGELFF. The rearrangement joins TRBV7-9 to TRBJ2-2; 9 positions agree with TRBD1. CDR3 length: 15 residues. Germline V gene sequence: CDR1 SEHNR, CDR2 FQNEAQ (reference sequence). Supplemented by reference TRBV7-9 and TRBJ2-2, the full variable domain reads DTGVSQNPRHKITKRGQNVTFRCDPISEHNRLYWYRQTLGQGPEFLTYFQNEAQLEKSRLLSDRFSAERPKGSFSTLEIQRTEQGDSAMYLCASRRDRAYTGELFFGEGSRLTVL.

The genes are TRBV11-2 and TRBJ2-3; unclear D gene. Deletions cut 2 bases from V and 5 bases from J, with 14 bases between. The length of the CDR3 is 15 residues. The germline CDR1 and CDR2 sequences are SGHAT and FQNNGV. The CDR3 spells CASSLHLSLGDTQYF. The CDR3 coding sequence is TGTGCCAGCAGCTTACACTTATCGTTGGGAGATACGCAGTATTTT. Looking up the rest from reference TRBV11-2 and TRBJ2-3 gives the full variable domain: EAGVAQSPRYKIIEKRQSVAFWCNPISGHATLYWYQQILGQGPKLLIQFQNNGVVDDSQLPKDRFSAERLKGVDSTLKIQPAKLEDSAVYLCASSLHLSLGDTQYFGPGTRLTVL.

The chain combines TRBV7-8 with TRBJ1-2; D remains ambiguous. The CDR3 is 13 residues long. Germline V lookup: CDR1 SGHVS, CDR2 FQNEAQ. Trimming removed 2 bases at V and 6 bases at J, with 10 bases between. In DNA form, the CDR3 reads TGTGCCAGCAGCTTAATAACGGTAGATGGCTACACCTTC. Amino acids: CASSLITVDGYTF.

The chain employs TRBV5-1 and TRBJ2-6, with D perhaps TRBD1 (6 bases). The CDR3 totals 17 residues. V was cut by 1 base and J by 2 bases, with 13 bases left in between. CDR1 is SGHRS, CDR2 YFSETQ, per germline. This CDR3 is CASSLSGAQAGANVLTF. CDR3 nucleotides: TGCGCCAGCAGCTTGTCAGGGGCGCAGGCTGGGGCCAACGTCCTGACTTTC.

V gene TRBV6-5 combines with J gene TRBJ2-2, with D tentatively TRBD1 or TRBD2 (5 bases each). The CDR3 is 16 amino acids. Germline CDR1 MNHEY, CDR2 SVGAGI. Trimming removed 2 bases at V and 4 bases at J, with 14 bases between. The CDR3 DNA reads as TGTGCCAGCAGTTACCCGGGGACGATAGGCACCGGGGAGCTGTTTTTT. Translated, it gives CASSYPGTIGTGELFF.

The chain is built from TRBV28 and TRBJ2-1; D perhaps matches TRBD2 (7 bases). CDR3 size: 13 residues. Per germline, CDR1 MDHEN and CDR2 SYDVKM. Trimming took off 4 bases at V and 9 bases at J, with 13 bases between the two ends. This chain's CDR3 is CASSSQGGGEQFF. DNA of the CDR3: TGTGCCAGCAGTTCGCAAGGGGGGGGTGAGCAGTTCTTC.

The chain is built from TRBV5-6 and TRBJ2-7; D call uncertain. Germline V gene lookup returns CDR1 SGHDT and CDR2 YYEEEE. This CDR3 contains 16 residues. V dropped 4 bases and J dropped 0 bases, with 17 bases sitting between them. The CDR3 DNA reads TGTGCCAGCAGCACCCCAGAGGACCTCCTCTCCTACGAGCAGTACTTC. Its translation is CASSTPEDLLSYEQYF.

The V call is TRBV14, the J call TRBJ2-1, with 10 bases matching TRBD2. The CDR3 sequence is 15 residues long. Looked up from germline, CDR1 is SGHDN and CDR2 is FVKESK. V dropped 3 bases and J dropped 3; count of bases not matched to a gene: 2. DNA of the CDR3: TGTGCCAGCAGCCACCTAGCGGGAGTCTACAATGAGCAGTTCTTC. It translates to CASSHLAGVYNEQFF.

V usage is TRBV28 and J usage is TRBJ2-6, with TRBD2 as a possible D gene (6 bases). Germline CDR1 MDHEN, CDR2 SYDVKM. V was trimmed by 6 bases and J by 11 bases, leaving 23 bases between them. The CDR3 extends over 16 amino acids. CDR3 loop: CASSPLGGAAFDVLTF. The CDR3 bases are TGTGCCAGCAGCCCCCTCGGCGGGGCGGCTTTTGACGTCCTGACTTTC.

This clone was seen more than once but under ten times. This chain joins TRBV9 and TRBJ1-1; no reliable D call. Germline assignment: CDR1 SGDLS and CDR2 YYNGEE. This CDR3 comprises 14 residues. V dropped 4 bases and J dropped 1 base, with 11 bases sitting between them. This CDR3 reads CASSLRAQNTEAFF. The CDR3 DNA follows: TGTGCCAGCAGCCTTCGGGCTCAGAACACTGAAGCTTTCTTT.

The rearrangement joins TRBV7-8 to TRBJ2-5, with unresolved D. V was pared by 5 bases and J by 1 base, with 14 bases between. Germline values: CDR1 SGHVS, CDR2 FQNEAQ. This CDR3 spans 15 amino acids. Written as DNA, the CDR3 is TGTGCCAGCAGCCTAATCGCGGCCACCCAAGAGACCCAGTACTTC. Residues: CASSLIAATQETQYF.

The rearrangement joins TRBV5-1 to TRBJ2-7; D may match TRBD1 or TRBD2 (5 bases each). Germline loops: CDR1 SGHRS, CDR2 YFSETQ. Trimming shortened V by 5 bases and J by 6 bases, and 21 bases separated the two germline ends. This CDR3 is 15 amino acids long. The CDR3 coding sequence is TGCGCCAGCAGGTTTCGAGGGACCCCAGATGGCGAGCAGTACTTC. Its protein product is CASRFRGTPDGEQYF.

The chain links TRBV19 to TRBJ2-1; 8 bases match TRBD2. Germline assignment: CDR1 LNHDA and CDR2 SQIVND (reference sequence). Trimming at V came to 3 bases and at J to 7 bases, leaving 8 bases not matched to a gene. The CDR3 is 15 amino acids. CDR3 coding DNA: TGTGCCAGTAGTATGACTAGCGCCCCGGGGAATGAGCAGTTCTTC. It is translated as CASSMTSAPGNEQFF.